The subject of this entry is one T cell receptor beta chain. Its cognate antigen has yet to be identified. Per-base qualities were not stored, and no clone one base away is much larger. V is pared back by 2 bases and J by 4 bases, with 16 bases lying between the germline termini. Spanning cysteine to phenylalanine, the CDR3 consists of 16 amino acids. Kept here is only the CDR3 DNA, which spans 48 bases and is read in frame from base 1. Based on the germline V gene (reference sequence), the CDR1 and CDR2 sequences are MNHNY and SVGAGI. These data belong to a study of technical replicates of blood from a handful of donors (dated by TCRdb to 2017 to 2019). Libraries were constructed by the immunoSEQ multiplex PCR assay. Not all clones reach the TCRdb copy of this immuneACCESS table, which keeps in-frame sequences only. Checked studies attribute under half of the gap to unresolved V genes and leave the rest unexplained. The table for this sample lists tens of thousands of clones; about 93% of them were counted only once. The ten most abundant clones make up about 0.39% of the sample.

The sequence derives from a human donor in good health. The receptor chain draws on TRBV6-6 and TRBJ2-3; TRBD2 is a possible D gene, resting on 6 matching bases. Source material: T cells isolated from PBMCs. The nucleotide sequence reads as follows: TGTGCCAGCAGTTACAAGGTCGGGGGAGGTGCAGATACGCAGTATTTT. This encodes CASSYKVGGGADTQYF.